This paragraph covers one TCR beta chain sequence. Its antigen is as yet unknown. This sample is part of a study of cytomegalovirus exposure and HLA in healthy donors. Regarding the study as a whole: Associated with cytomegalovirus, according to the listing, were 164 TCR beta chains.

Whereas donors were nominally healthy upon sampling, unrecorded immune exposures were probable. Germline trimming cut 6 bases from V and 4 bases from J; bases unmatched to any gene: 4. CDR1 MNHEY and CDR2 SVGAGI come from the germline V gene. The CDR3 loop spans 14 amino acids. 60 Vbeta and 13 Jbeta primers were used in PCR. Sequencing was performed with immunoSEQ multiplex PCR; in TCRdb, only in-frame clones are kept and a portion is missing. The sample is made up of 25,000 to 40,000 clones, and the top ten hold roughly 3.5% of it. This clonotype was obtained from a man aged 35 to 55 in good health and CMV-seronegative. The sequencing input was PBMCs. The chain joins TRBV6-5 to TRBJ1-2; TRBD1 agrees at 11 bases. In DNA form, the CDR3 reads TGTGCCAGCAGCCGGACAGGGGGCCTCTATGGCTACACCTTC. Amino acids: CASSRTGGLYGYTF.